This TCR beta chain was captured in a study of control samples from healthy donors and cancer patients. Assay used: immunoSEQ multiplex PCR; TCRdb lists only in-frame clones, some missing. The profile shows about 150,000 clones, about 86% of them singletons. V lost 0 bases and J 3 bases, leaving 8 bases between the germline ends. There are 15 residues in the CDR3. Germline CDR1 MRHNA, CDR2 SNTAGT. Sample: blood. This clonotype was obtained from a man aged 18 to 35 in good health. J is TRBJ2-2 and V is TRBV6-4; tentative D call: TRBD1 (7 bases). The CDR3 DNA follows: TGTGCCAGCAGTGACTCCAGGGGGGACACCGGGGAGCTGTTTTTT. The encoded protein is CASSDSRGDTGELFF.